Sequencing of this T cell receptor beta chain was carried out in a study of T cell responses to AZD1222 COVID-19 vaccine. Assay used: immunoSEQ multiplex PCR; TCRdb lists only in-frame clones, some missing. Among more than 80,000 clones listed, 75% to 95% were seen once. Comment on this clone: Its antigen is not known.

General study findings and limits: Once two AZD1222 doses were given, Spike-specific TCR breadth and depth went up.

Specimen: peripheral blood, collected 28 days after the second AZD1222 dose. The sequence was collected from an adult who received the AZD1222 COVID-19 vaccine.

The CDR3 region has the DNA TGCGCCAGCAGCCAAGACCCTAGCTCCTACGAGCAGTACTTC. This sequence encodes CASSQDPSSYEQYF. The chain carries TRBV4-1 and TRBJ2-7; D ambiguous. The V end lost 0 bases, the J end lost 0 bases, and 6 bases lay between the germline ends. CDR3 size: 14 residues. From germline, CDR1 is MGHRA and CDR2 YSYEKL.